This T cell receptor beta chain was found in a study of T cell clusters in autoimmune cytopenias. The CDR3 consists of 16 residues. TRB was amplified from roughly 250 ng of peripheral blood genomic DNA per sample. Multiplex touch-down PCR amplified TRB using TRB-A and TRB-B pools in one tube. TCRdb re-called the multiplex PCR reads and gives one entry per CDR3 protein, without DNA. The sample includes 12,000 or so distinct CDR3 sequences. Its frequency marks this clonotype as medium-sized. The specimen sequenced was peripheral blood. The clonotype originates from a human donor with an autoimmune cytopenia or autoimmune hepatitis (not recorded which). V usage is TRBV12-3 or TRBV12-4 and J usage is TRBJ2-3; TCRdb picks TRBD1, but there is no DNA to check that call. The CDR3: CASSLEAGQITDTQYF.